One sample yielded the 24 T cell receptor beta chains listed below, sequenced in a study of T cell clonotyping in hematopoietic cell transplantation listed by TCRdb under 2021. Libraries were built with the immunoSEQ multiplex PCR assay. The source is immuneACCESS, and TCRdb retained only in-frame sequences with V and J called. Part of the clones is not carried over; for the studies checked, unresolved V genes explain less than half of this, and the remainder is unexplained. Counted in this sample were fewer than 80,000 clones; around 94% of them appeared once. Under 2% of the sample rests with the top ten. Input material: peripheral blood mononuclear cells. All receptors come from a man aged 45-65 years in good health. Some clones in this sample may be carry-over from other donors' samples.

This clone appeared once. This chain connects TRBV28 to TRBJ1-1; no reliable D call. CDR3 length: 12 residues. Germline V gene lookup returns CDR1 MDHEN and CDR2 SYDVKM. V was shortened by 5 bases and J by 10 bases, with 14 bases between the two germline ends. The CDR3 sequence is CASSITSGVAFF. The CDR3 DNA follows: TGTGCCAGCAGTATAACCTCCGGGGTAGCTTTCTTT.

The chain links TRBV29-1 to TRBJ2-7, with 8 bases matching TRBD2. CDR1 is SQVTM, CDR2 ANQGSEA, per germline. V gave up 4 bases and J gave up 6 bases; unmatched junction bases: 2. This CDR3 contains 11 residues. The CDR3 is CSVGAGGEQYF. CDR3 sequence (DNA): TGCAGCGTTGGGGCGGGAGGCGAGCAGTACTTC.

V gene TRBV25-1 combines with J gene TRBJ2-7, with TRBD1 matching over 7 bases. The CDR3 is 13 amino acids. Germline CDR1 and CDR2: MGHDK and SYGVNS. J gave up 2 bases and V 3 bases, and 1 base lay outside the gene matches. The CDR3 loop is CASSEDRTYEQYF. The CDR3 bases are TGTGCCAGCAGTGAGGACAGGACCTACGAGCAGTACTTC.

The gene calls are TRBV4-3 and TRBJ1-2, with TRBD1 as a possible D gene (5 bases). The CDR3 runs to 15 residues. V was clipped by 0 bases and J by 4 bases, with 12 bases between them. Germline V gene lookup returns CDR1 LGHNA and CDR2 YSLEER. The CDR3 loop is CASSQERRGGYGYTF. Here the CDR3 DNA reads TGCGCCAGCAGCCAAGAGAGGAGGGGTGGCTATGGCTACACCTTC.

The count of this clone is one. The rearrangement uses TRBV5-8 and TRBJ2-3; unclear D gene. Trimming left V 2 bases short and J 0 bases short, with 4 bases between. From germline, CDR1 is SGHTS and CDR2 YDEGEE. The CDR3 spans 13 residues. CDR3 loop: CASSFKSTDTQYF. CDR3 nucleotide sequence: TGTGCCAGCAGCTTTAAAAGCACAGATACGCAGTATTTT.

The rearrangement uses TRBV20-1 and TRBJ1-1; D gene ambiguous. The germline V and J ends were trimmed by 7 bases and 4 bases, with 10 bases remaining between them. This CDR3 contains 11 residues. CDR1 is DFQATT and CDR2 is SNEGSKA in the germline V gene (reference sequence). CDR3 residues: CSDITVTEAFF. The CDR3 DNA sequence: TGCAGTGACATCACGGTCACTGAAGCTTTCTTT.

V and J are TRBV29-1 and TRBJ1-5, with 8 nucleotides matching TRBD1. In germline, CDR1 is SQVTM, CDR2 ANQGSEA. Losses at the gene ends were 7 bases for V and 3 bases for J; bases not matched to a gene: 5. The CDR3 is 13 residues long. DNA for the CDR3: TGCAGCGCACAGGGACAGGACAATCAGCCCCAGCATTTT. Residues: CSAQGQDNQPQHF.

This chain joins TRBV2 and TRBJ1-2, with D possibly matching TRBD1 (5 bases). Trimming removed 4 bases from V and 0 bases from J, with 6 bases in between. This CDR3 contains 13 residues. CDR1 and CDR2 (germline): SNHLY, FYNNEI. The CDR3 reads CASSGTTNYGYTF. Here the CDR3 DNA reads TGTGCCAGCAGTGGGACAACTAACTATGGCTACACCTTC.

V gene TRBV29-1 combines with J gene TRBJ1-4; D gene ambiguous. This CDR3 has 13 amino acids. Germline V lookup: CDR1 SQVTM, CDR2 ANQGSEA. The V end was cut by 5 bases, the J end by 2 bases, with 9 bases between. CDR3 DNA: TGCAGCGTTCTGGGGATGACTAATGAAAAACTGTTTTTT. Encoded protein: CSVLGMTNEKLFF.

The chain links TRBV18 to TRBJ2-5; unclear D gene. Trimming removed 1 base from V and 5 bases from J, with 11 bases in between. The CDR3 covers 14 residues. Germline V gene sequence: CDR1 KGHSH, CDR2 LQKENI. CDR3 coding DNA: TGTGCCAGCTCACCACTCGACGGGTCGGAGACCCAGTACTTC. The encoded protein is CASSPLDGSETQYF. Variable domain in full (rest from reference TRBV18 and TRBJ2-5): NAGVMQNPRHLVRRRGQEARLRCSPMKGHSHVYWYRQLPEEGLKFMVYLQKENIIDESGMPKERFSAEFPKEGPSILRIQQVVRGDSAAYFCASSPLDGSETQYFGPGTRLLVL.

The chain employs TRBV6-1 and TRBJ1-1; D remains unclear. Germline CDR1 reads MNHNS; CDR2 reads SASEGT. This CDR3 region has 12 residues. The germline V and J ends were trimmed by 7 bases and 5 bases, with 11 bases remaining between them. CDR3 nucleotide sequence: TGTGCCAGCAATCGTCTAAAGACTGAAGCTTTCTTT. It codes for CASNRLKTEAFF.

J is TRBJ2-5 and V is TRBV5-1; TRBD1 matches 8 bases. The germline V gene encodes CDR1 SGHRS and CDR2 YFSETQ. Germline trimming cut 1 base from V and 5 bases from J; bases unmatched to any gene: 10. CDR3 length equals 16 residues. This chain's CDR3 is CASSLFRGPTQETQYF. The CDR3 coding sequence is TGCGCCAGCAGCTTGTTCAGGGGGCCCACACAGGAGACCCAGTACTTC.

The DNA for the CDR3 is TGCAGTGCTCGAACGGGATTTGAAGCTTTCTTT. Translating it yields CSARTGFEAFF. The chain carries TRBV20-1 and TRBJ1-1; no reliable D call. The V end was cut by 5 bases, the J end by 7 bases, with 11 bases between. Germline lookup yields CDR1 DFQATT and CDR2 SNEGSKA (reference sequence). The CDR3 has 11 amino acids.

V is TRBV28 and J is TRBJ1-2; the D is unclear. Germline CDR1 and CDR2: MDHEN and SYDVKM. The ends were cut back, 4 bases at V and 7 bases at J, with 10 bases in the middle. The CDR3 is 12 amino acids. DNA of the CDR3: TGTGCCAGCAGTTCTCGTCCTATTGGCTACACCTTC. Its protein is CASSSRPIGYTF.

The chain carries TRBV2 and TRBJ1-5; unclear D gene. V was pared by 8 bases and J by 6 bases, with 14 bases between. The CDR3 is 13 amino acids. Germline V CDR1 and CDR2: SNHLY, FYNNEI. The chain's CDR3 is CASRGDVRQPQHF. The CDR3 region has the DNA TGTGCCAGCCGTGGTGATGTGCGTCAGCCCCAGCATTTT.

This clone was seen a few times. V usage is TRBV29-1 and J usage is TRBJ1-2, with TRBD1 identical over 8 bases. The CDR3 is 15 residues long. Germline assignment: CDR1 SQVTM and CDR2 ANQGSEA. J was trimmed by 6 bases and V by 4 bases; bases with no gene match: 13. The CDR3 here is CSVAGGGSTGDGYTF. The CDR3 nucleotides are TGCAGCGTTGCTGGGGGGGGTTCGACAGGGGATGGCTACACCTTC.

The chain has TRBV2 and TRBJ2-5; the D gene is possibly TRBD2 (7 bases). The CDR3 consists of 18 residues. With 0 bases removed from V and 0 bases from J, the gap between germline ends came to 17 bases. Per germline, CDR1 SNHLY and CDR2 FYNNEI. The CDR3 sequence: CASSEALQGGGNQETQYF. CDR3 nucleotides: TGTGCCAGCAGTGAAGCGCTTCAAGGGGGGGGGAACCAAGAGACCCAGTACTTC.

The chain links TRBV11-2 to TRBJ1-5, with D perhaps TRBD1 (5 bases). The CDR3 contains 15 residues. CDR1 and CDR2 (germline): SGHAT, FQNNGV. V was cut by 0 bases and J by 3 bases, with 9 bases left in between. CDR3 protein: CASSLDRDLNQPQHF. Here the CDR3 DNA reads TGTGCCAGCAGCTTAGATAGGGACCTCAATCAGCCCCAGCATTTT.

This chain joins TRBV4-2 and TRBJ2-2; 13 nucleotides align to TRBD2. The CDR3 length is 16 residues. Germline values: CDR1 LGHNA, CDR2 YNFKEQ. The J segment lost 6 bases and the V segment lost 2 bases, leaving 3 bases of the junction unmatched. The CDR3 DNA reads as TGTGCCAGCAGCCAACCCGGGACTAGCGGGGCCGGGGAGCTGTTTTTT. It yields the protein CASSQPGTSGAGELFF.

The CDR3 nucleotides read TGTGCCAGCAGCTTAATGGCAGCCAGCTCTGGGGCCAACGTCCTGACTTTC. Protein sequence: CASSLMAASSGANVLTF. The chain carries TRBV5-8 and TRBJ2-6; D not certain. Germline CDR1 SGHTS, CDR2 YDEGEE. The CDR3 extends over 17 amino acids. V was shortened by 2 bases and J by 0 bases, with 12 bases between the two germline ends.

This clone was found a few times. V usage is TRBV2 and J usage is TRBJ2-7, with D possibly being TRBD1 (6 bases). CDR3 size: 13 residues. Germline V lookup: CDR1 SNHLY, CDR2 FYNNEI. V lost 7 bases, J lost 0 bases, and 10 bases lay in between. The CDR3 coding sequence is TGTGCCAGCACCCTGACAGGCTCCTACGAGCAGTACTTC. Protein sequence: CASTLTGSYEQYF.

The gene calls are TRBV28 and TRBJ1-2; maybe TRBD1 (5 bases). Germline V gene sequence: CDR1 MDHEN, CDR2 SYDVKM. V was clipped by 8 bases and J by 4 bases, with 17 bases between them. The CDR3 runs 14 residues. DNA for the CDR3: TGTGCCAGCGGGAGGGACGGCTCCTCCTATGGCTACACCTTC. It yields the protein CASGRDGSSYGYTF.

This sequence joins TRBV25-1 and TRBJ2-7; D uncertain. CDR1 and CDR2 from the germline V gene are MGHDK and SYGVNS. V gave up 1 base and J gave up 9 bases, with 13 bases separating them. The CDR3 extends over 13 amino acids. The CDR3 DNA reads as TGTGCCAGCAGTGAATCACCCGTTCGAGGGCAGTACTTC. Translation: CASSESPVRGQYF.

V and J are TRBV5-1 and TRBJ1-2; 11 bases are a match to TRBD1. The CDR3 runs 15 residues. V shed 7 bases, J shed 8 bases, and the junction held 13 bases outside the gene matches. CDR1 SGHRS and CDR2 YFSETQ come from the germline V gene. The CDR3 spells CASYPDGQGARGYTF. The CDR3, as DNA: TGCGCCAGCTACCCGGATGGACAGGGGGCTAGGGGCTACACCTTC.